Presented here are 3 T cell receptor beta chains from one specimen sequenced in a study of T-cell reconstitution after alpha-beta-depleted transplantation in children (dated by TCRdb to the mid-2010s). Library prep was done by PCR. Sequencing used an Illumina HiSeq 2500. TCR library preparation used molecular barcoding, with unique molecular identifiers applied to normalize quantification of the TCRbeta repertoire. TCRdb redid the processing of the public reads, applying fastp at Q25 and MiXCR, and retained in-frame beta chains. Each entry is one CDR3 protein sequence, shown with its most common DNA and genes. This sample lists some 640,000 distinct CDR3 sequences; about 15% were detected once. The ten biggest clones cover under 1.2% of the sample. Material: PBMCs from the stem cell graft donor, obtained from the stem cell graft. The source of these receptors is a human donor who donated a stem cell graft to a child with acute myeloid leukemia.

This clonotype was picked up many times. This CDR3 reads CSARPGTGVNEQFF. The CDR3 DNA is TGCAGTGCGAGACCGGGAACAGGGGTCAATGAGCAGTTCTTC. The chain has TRBV20-1 and TRBJ2-1, with 7 bases that match TRBD1. In germline, CDR1 is DFQATT, CDR2 SNEGSKA (reference sequence). CDR3 size: 14 residues. The V gene end was trimmed by 6 bases and the J gene end by 6 bases; junction bases not matched to a gene: 11.

The chain recombines TRBV20-1 with TRBJ1-1, with a tentative D call TRBD1 (6 bases). V dropped 0 bases and J dropped 1 base, with 15 bases sitting between them. Germline CDR1 reads DFQATT; CDR2 reads SNEGSKA (reference sequence). The CDR3 totals 16 residues. The CDR3 nucleotides read TGCAGTGCTAGAGATCCGCGGGAGGGGGGGAACACTGAAGCTTTCTTT. Protein sequence: CSARDPREGGNTEAFF.

There are a few counts of this clonotype. In DNA, the CDR3 is TGTGCCAGCAGCTTAGCACAGAGGACCCAGTACTTC. Residues: CASSLAQRTQYF. The V call is TRBV7-2, the J call TRBJ2-5, with D unresolved. Germline V CDR1 and CDR2: SGHTA, FQGNSA. The CDR3 contains 12 residues. Trimming cost V 0 bases and J 7 bases, with 6 bases left between them.